Detailed here is one T cell receptor beta chain. The antigen remains unidentified. Other DNA sequences in the same sample also yield this CDR3. The record originates from a study of cytotoxic CD8 clonotypes in ibrutinib-treated CLL. Study results and caveats: Investigators sampled sustained-remission and progressing patients at differing times. Pretreatment clonality was elevated relative to age-matched healthy donors and paralleled circulating CD8+ T-cell counts.

With 5 bases clipped from V and 0 bases from J, the junction kept 2 bases outside the gene matches. The germline CDR1 and CDR2 sequences are MNHEY and SVGAGI. This CDR3 contains 14 residues. Target depth was 1 in 200,000 to 1 in 1 million T cells, about 10x per clonotype. Some clones are missing from TCRdb's copy, which holds only in-frame ones; the method was immunoSEQ multiplex PCR. Among roughly 60,000 clones listed, approximately 71% were seen once. Sequenced material: PBMCs, taken after 12 months of ibrutinib treatment. The chain uses TRBV6-5 and TRBJ2-3; 7 nucleotides agree with TRBD2. The clonotype was recovered from a human donor with chronic lymphocytic leukemia. This CDR3 is CASSLAESTDTQYF. The DNA of the CDR3 is TGTGCCAGCAGTCTAGCGGAGAGCACAGATACGCAGTATTTT.